The clone carrying this TCR beta chain was seen many times. What it recognizes is unknown. The data derive from a study of blood T cells in healthy people across ages. Notes on the study in general: Correlation between TCR beta diversity and naive T cell percentage was strong.

The CDR3 sequence is 17 residues long. V was shortened by 2 bases and J by 1 base, with 16 bases between the two germline ends. Germline V gene sequence: CDR1 SGHTA, CDR2 FQGNSA. The second PCR ran roughly 7 to 12 cycles with a sample-barcoded 5' primer and J-beta primers. TCRdb ran MiXCR on the 5' RACE reads and lists one entry per CDR3 protein. The sample yields fewer than 900,000 distinct CDR3 sequences, roughly 41% seen once. Sequenced sample: blood. The chain joins TRBV7-2 to TRBJ2-3; D is unresolved. This TCR derives from a woman in her sixties or seventies in good health. CDR3 loop: CASSLSPLGSGTDTQYF. Written as DNA, the CDR3 is TGTGCCAGCAGCTTATCCCCCCTAGGGTCCGGCACAGATACGCAGTATTTT.